These 10 T cell receptor beta chains were all obtained from the same sample, sequenced in a study of STAT3 mutations in large granular lymphocyte leukemia. Study-level points and caveats: Every T-cell large granular lymphocyte leukemia patient had at least one immunodominant TCR beta clonotype.

Which antigens these TCRs recognize remains unknown. Profiling relied on immunoSEQ multiplex PCR, and the TCRdb table lists in-frame clones only, not all of them. The sample has approximately 13,000 clones; more than 90% are singletons. Sequencing used peripheral blood mononuclear cells. The source is a man aged 40-49 years with T-cell large granular lymphocyte leukemia. Some clones in this sample may be carry-over from other donors' samples.

V is TRBV6-6 and J is TRBJ1-4; no clear D gene. CDR3 length: 14 amino acids. V was trimmed by 5 bases and J by 7 bases, leaving 14 bases between them. Germline assignment: CDR1 MNHNY and CDR2 SVGAGI (reference sequence). The CDR3 spells CASSKGQSIEKLFF. Here the CDR3 DNA reads TGTGCCAGCAGTAAGGGCCAGTCGATTGAAAAACTGTTTTTT.

This clone was observed once. The CDR3 region is CASSLSGQQETQYF. DNA of the CDR3: TGCGCCAGCAGCCTCTCAGGACAGCAAGAGACCCAGTACTTC. This chain connects TRBV5-1 to TRBJ2-5; possibly TRBD1 for D (6 bases). The CDR3 length is 14 residues. V was cut by 4 bases and J by 2 bases, with 12 bases left in between. The germline CDR1 and CDR2 sequences are SGHRS and YFSETQ.

This rearrangement joins TRBV5-1 to TRBJ2-1; D is perhaps TRBD1 (6 bases). Per germline, CDR1 SGHRS and CDR2 YFSETQ. The CDR3 contains 15 residues. Trimming removed 4 bases at V and 0 bases at J, with 11 bases between. The CDR3 coding sequence is TGCGCCAGCAGCACCGACAGGCCCTCCTACAATGAGCAGTTCTTC. Its translation is CASSTDRPSYNEQFF. The variable domain in full, completed from reference TRBV5-1 and TRBJ2-1, reads KAGVTQTPRYLIKTRGQQVTLSCSPISGHRSVSWYQQTPGQGLQFLFEYFSETQRNKGNFPGRFSGRQFSNSRSEMNVSTLELGDSALYLCASSTDRPSYNEQFFGPGTRLTVL.

V and J are TRBV18 and TRBJ1-3; no definite D call. The CDR3 extends over 16 amino acids. V lost 4 bases, J lost 0 bases, and 13 bases lay in between. The V gene's germline CDR1 is KGHSH and CDR2 LQKENI. CDR3 DNA: TGTGCCAGCTCACTACTCCCTAGAAGCTCTGGAAACACCATATATTTT. It encodes CASSLLPRSSGNTIYF.

The V call is TRBV18, the J call TRBJ2-7; D gene ambiguous. The V end lost 0 bases, the J end lost 6 bases, and 6 bases lay between the germline ends. CDR1 KGHSH and CDR2 LQKENI come from the germline V gene. CDR3 size: 12 residues. The CDR3 protein is CASSPPSREQYF. The DNA of the CDR3 is TGTGCCAGCTCACCACCGAGTCGCGAGCAGTACTTC.

V is TRBV5-1 and J is TRBJ2-1; D uncertain. Trimming pared 0 bases from V and 4 bases from J, leaving 11 bases between. Germline lookup yields CDR1 SGHRS and CDR2 YFSETQ. The CDR3 has 15 amino acids. The DNA of the CDR3 is TGCGCCAGCAGCTTGGACTACGCCCTTTACAATGAGCAGTTCTTC. Its protein product is CASSLDYALYNEQFF.

To note about this clone: The CDR3 end shows no conserved phenylalanine or tryptophan, and so a read error is likely. The DNA is omitted, as the CDR3 cannot be located on it reliably, and the CDR3 follows TCRdb's listing. This sequence joins TRBV6-1 and TRBJ1-1. The CDR3 spans 14 residues, counting both ends. CDR1 is MNHNS and CDR2 is SASEGT in the germline V gene. CDR3 region: CASGNSWEGSLLTD.

The rearrangement uses TRBV6-5 and TRBJ2-3, with 9 bases that match TRBD2. Germline V lookup: CDR1 MNHEY, CDR2 SVGAGI. Germline trimming cut 2 bases from V and 4 bases from J; bases unmatched to any gene: 4. The CDR3 spans 15 residues. CDR3 bases: TGTGCCAGCAGTTACGGCGGGGGGGCCCCAGATACGCAGTATTTT. It codes for CASSYGGGAPDTQYF.

The chain joins TRBV7-8 to TRBJ2-7, with a weak D call TRBD2 (5 bases). The V end was cut by 2 bases, the J end by 5 bases, with 16 bases between. This CDR3 is built from 15 residues. Germline V gene lookup returns CDR1 SGHVS and CDR2 FQNEAQ. Here the CDR3 reads CASSLRTRTRDEQYF. In DNA form, the CDR3 reads TGTGCCAGCAGCTTAAGGACTCGGACTCGGGACGAGCAGTACTTC.

The gene calls are TRBV30 and TRBJ1-2, with D hard to call. Per the germline V gene, CDR1 is GTSNPN and CDR2 is SVGIG (reference sequence). The CDR3 has 11 residues. Trimming cost V 3 bases and J 0 bases, with 2 bases left between them. CDR3 bases: TGTGCCTGGAGGGCTAACTATGGCTACACCTTC. Its translation: CAWRANYGYTF. The variable domain in full, with the rest retrieved from reference TRBV30 and TRBJ1-2, is SQTIHQWPATLVQPVGSPLSLECTVEGTSNPNLYWYRQAAGRGLQLLFYSVGIGQISSEVPQNLSASRPQDRQFILSSKKLLLSDSGFYLCAWRANYGYTFGSGTRLTVV.